Listed here are 15 T cell receptor beta chains from one sample, sequenced in a study of post-analysis software for immune sequencing data. Study results and limitations: Five TRBV segments were significantly more frequent in patients than in controls. TRBV5-6, TRBV5-1 and TRBV20-1 were among these segments.

These receptors have no identified antigens. Prepared TCR beta cDNA libraries contained unique molecular identifiers. TCRdb re-called the PCR reads through MiXCR, storing one row per CDR3 protein. The table lists hundreds of thousands of distinct CDR3 sequences, approximately 60% of them singletons. What was sequenced was blood. The receptors derive from a girl aged 2-10 years with multiple sclerosis.

The genes are TRBV5-1 and TRBJ1-1; D is uncertain. This CDR3 has 12 residues. Germline values: CDR1 SGHRS, CDR2 YFSETQ. Trimming pared 4 bases from V and 2 bases from J, leaving 6 bases between. The DNA for the CDR3 is TGCGCCAGCAGCCTAGCAAACACTGAAGCTTTCTTT. Protein: CASSLANTEAFF.

The rearrangement links TRBV6-5 to TRBJ1-6; no definite D call. The V gene's germline CDR1 is MNHEY and CDR2 SVGAGI. Trimming cost V 0 bases and J 4 bases, with 16 bases left between them. This CDR3 region has 18 residues. The CDR3 DNA is TGTGCCAGCAGTTACTCTAACATGGGATACAATTATAATTCACCCCTCCACTTT. Translation gives CASSYSNMGYNYNSPLHF.

The J gene is TRBJ2-6, the V gene TRBV6-6, with D possibly TRBD1 on 7 matching bases. CDR3 length: 16 amino acids. Germline V CDR1 and CDR2: MNHNY, SVGAGI (reference sequence). Trimming removed 6 bases at V and 0 bases at J, with 12 bases between. DNA of the CDR3: TGTGCCAGCAGGGACAGGACTACCTCTGGGGCCAACGTCCTGACTTTC. As protein: CASRDRTTSGANVLTF.

The V gene is TRBV5-1, the J gene TRBJ2-3; D call uncertain. CDR1 is SGHRS, CDR2 YFSETQ, per germline. The V gene lost 3 bases and the J gene lost 2 bases, with 13 bases spanning the gap. The CDR3 is 15 amino acids. CDR3 amino acids: CASSSGRVHTDTQYF. CDR3 nucleotides: TGCGCCAGCAGCTCTGGACGGGTTCACACAGATACGCAGTATTTT.

The rearrangement uses TRBV12-3 or TRBV12-4 and TRBJ2-1; 7 bases map to TRBD2. After removal of 3 bases from V and 4 bases from J, the junction contained 6 bases not matched to a gene. CDR3 length equals 15 residues. The CDR3 here is CASSLRLAGYNEQFF. CDR3 sequence (DNA): TGTGCCAGCAGTTTGAGGTTAGCGGGTTACAATGAGCAGTTCTTC.

The V gene is TRBV27, the J gene TRBJ2-5; possibly TRBD2 for D (11 bases). The DNA end lines up better with TRBJ2-7; the J call may be wrong. The CDR3 has 18 amino acids. Germline V gene lookup returns CDR1 MNHEY and CDR2 SMNVEV (reference sequence). CDR3 nucleotide sequence: TGTGCCAGCAGTAACCGGGACAGGGGACTAGCGGACTCCTACGAGCAGTACTTC. It yields the protein CASSNRDRGLADSYEQYF.

About this clonotype itself: At one boundary the junction diverges from the germline segment, which might be a read error. The CDR3 coding sequence is TGTGCCGGCAGCTTAGAGACTTTCTCCTACAATGAGCAGTTCTTC. The encoded protein is CAGSLETFSYNEQFF. The chain employs TRBV11-2 and TRBJ2-1; D call uncertain. The CDR3 spans 15 residues. Per germline, CDR1 SGHAT and CDR2 FQNNGV. The full variable domain, rest sourced from reference TRBV11-2 and TRBJ2-1, is EAGVAQSPRYKIIEKRQSVAFWCNPISGHATLYWYQQILGQGPKLLIQFQNNGVVDDSQLPKDRFSAERLKGVDSTLKIQPAKLEDSAVYLCAGSLETFSYNEQFFGPGTRLTVL.

The CDR3 DNA sequence: TGTGCCAGCAGCTCTCCGGAGACCTACGAGCAGTACTTC. It yields the protein CASSSPETYEQYF. The chain joins TRBV7-9 to TRBJ2-7; no clear D. Germline CDR1 and CDR2: SEHNR and FQNEAQ (reference sequence). Trimming pared 4 bases from V and 2 bases from J, leaving 9 bases between. CDR3 length equals 13 residues. Drawing the rest from reference TRBV7-9 and TRBJ2-7, the complete variable domain is DTGVSQNPRHKITKRGQNVTFRCDPISEHNRLYWYRQTLGQGPEFLTYFQNEAQLEKSRLLSDRFSAERPKGSFSTLEIQRTEQGDSAMYLCASSSPETYEQYFGPGTRLTVT.

The CDR3 loop is CSARGPTGLGEQFF. CDR3 bases: TGCAGTGCTAGAGGTCCCACGGGGTTAGGTGAGCAGTTCTTC. V is TRBV20-1 and J is TRBJ2-1; TRBD2 is a possible D gene (5 bases). The CDR3 loop spans 14 amino acids. Looked up from germline, CDR1 is DFQATT and CDR2 is SNEGSKA (reference sequence). V dropped 1 base and J dropped 9 bases, with 16 bases sitting between them.

This clonotype was counted once. This chain connects TRBV3-1 to TRBJ2-1, with TRBD2 identical over 10 bases. Unmatched junction bases numbered 15, after V lost 4 bases and J lost 9 bases. Germline loops: CDR1 LGHDT, CDR2 YNNKEL (reference sequence). This CDR3 region has 17 residues. The CDR3 loop reads CASSPSFEREGRVEQFF. Written as DNA, the CDR3 is TGTGCCAGCAGCCCTTCCTTTGAGCGGGAGGGCCGCGTTGAGCAGTTCTTC.

V and J are TRBV5-1 and TRBJ1-2, with unresolved D. The V gene lost 0 bases and the J gene lost 12 bases, with 18 bases spanning the gap. The CDR3 has 14 amino acids. Per the germline V gene, CDR1 is SGHRS and CDR2 is YFSETQ. CDR3 sequence (DNA): TGCGCCAGCAGCTTGGCCTTAGAGGCCCCATTCAACACCTTC. This gives the protein CASSLALEAPFNTF.

This clonotype was seen only once. The V and J genes are TRBV7-8 and TRBJ2-1; D not certain. The CDR3 has 15 residues. Trimming cost V 1 base and J 3 bases, with 10 bases left between them. Germline values: CDR1 SGHVS, CDR2 FQNEAQ. The CDR3 region has the DNA TGTGCCAGCAGCTTAGACTGGCAGCTCTACAATGAGCAGTTCTTC. Its protein product is CASSLDWQLYNEQFF.

This chain uses TRBV7-6 with TRBJ2-4; 7 bases are a match to TRBD2. Germline assignment: CDR1 SGHVS and CDR2 FNYEAQ. Unmatched junction bases numbered 13, after V lost 5 bases and J lost 3 bases. This CDR3 region has 17 residues. This CDR3 reads CASSPSFAGAGKNIQYF. CDR3 coding DNA: TGTGCCAGCAGCCCCTCCTTTGCGGGAGCGGGCAAAAACATTCAGTACTTC.

This clonotype was seen a handful of times. The chain couples TRBV12-3 or TRBV12-4 to TRBJ2-6, with D possibly TRBD1 on 6 matching bases. Trimming stripped 5 bases from V and 0 bases from J, with 11 bases between. This CDR3 has 16 amino acids. The CDR3 nucleotides read TGTGCCAGCAGTCCGGCAGGGGACTCTGGGGCCAACGTCCTGACTTTC. Translating it yields CASSPAGDSGANVLTF.

The J gene is TRBJ1-2, the V gene TRBV29-1, with D hard to call. Trimming pared 7 bases from V and 4 bases from J, leaving 10 bases between. This CDR3 comprises 11 residues. Germline loops: CDR1 SQVTM, CDR2 ANQGSEA. The CDR3, as DNA: TGCAGCGCCACCGACGCCTATGGCTACACCTTC. Protein product: CSATDAYGYTF.